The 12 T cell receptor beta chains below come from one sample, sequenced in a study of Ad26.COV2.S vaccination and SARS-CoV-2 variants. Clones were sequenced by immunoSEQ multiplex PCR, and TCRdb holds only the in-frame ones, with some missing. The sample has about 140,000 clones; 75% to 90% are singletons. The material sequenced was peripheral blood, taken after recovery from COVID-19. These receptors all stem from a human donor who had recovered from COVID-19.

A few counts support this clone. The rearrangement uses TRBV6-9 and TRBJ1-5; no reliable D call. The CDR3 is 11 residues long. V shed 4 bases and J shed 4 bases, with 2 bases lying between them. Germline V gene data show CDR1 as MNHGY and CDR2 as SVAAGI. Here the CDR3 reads CASSWNQPQHF. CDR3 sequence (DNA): TGTGCCAGCAGTTGGAATCAGCCCCAGCATTTT.

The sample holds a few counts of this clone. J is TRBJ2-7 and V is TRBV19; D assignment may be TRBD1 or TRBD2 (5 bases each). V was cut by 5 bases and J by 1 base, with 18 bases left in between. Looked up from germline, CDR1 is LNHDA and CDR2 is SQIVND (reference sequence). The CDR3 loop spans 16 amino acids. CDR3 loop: CASSDSQGVGSYEQYF. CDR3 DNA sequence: TGTGCCAGTAGTGATTCCCAGGGAGTAGGTTCCTACGAGCAGTACTTC.

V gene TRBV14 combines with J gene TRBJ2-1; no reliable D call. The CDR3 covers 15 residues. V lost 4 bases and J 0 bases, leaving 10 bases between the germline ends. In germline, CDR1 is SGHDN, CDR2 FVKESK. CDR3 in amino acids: CASSLLQSSYNEQFF. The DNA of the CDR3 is TGTGCCAGCAGCCTGCTTCAGAGCTCCTACAATGAGCAGTTCTTC.

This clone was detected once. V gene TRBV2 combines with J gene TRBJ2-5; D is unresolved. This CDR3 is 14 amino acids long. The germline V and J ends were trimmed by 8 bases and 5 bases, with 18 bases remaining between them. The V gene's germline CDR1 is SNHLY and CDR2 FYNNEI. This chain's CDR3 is CASRARVLDETQYF. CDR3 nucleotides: TGTGCCAGCCGGGCTAGGGTGTTGGATGAGACCCAGTACTTC. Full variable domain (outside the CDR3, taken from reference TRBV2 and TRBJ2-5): EPEVTQTPSHQVTQMGQEVILRCVPISNHLYFYWYRQILGQKVEFLVSFYNNEISEKSEIFDDQFSVERPDGSNFTLKIRSTKLEDSAMYFCASRARVLDETQYFGPGTRLLVL.

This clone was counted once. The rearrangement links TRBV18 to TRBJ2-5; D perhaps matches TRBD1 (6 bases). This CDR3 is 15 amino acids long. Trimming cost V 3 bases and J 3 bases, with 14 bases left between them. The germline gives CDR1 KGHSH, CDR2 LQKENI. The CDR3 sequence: CASSPLRDKEETQYF. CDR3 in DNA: TGTGCCAGCTCACCGCTCCGGGACAAAGAAGAGACCCAGTACTTC.

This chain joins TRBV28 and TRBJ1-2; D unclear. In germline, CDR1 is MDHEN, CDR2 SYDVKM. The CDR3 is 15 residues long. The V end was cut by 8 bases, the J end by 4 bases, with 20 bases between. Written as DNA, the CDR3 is TGTGCCAGCTGCGTTTTAGCAGGCTCTGGCTATGGCTACACCTTC. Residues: CASCVLAGSGYGYTF.

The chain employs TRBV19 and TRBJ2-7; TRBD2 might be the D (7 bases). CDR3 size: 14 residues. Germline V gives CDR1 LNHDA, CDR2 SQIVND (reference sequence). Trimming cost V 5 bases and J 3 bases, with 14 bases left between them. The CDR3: CASSARGASYEQYF. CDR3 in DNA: TGTGCCAGTAGTGCCCGGGGGGCTAGCTACGAGCAGTACTTC.

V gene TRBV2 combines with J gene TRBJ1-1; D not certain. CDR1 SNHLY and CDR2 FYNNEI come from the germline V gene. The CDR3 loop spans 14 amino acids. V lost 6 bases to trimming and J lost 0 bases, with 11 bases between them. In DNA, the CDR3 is TGTGCCAGCAGCTCCGATCTACTGAACACTGAAGCTTTCTTT. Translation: CASSSDLLNTEAFF.

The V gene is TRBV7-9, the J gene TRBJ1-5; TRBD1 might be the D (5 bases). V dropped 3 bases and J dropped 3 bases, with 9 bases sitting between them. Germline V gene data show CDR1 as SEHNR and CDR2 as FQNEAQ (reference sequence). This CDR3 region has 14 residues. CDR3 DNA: TGTGCCAGCAGCTTCTCAGGGAACAATCAGCCCCAGCATTTT. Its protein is CASSFSGNNQPQHF.

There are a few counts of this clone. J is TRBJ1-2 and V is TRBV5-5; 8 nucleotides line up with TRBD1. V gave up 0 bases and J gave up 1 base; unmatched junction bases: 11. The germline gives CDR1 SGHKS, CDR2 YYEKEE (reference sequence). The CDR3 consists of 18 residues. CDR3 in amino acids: CASSLDPWAGGVNYGYTF. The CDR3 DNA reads TGTGCCAGCAGCTTGGACCCCTGGGCAGGGGGCGTTAACTATGGCTACACCTTC.

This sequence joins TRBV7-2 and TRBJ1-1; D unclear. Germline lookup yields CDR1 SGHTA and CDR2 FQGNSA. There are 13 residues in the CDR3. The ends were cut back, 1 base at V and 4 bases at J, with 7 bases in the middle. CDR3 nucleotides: TGTGCCAGCAGCTTAGACAGTGCCACTGAAGCTTTCTTT. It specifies CASSLDSATEAFF. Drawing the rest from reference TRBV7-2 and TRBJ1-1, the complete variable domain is GAGVSQSPSNKVTEKGKDVELRCDPISGHTALYWYRQSLGQGLEFLIYFQGNSAPDKSGLPSDRFSAERTGGSVSTLTIQRTQQEDSAVYLCASSLDSATEAFFGQGTRLTVV.

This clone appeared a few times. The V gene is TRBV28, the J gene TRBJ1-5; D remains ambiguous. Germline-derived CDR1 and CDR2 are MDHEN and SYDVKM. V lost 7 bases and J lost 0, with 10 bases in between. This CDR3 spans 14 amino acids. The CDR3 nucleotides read TGTGCCAGCAACCTAGAATTTAGCAATCAGCCCCAGCATTTT. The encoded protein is CASNLEFSNQPQHF.